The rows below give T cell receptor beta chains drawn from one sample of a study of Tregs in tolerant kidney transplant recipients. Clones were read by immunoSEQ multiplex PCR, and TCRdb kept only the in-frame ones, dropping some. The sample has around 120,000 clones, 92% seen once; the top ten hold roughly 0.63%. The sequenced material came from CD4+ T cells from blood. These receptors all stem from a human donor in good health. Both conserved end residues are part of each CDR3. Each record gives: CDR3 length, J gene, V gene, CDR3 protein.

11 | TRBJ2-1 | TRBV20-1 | CSASGANEQFF
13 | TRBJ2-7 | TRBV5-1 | CASSQAGWGEQYF
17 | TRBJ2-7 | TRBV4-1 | CASSQIPTGPSSYEQYF
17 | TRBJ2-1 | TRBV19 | CASSILVASGSYNEQFF
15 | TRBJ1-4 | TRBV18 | CASSPPAEFNEKLFF
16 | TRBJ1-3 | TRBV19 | CASARLVASSGNTIYF
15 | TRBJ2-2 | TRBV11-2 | CASSLPGTYTGELFF
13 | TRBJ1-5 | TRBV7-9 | CASSSGGATPQHF
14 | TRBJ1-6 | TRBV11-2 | CASSRLTYNSPLHF
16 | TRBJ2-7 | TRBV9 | CASSSRPSGLSYEQYF